One T cell receptor beta chain is described in this entry. Germline-derived CDR1 and CDR2 are SGHRS and YFSETQ. V lost 5 bases and J lost 8; bases outside the gene matches: 9. The CDR3 has 15 amino acids. Per the authors' pipeline: From reference gene primer amplification, estimates of nucleated cell counts were derived. Here immunoSEQ multiplex PCR was the method, and the copy in TCRdb shows in-frame clones only, minus some. V and J calls and clone size are those listed in that table; D and trimming were worked out from the DNA. The table lists more than 300,000 clones, over 80% of them singletons. The source of the sample is a study of blood T cell repertoires in COVID-19. Study-level background: Samples representing acute and convalescent COVID-19 were sourced from the United States, Italy and Spain. The analysed material was cDNA or gDNA that came from T cells, B-cell-depleted T cells, or PBMCs.

While infection was still active, Seattle patients were enrolled and then followed longitudinally. V gene TRBV5-1 combines with J gene TRBJ2-1; 11 bases match TRBD2. The receptor comes from a woman in her forties or fifties with COVID-19, enrolled during active disease. Sequencing input: peripheral blood. The CDR3 DNA is TGCGCCAGCAGACTACTAGCGGGAGCCTCCCATGAGCAGTTCTTC. Translation gives CASRLLAGASHEQFF.